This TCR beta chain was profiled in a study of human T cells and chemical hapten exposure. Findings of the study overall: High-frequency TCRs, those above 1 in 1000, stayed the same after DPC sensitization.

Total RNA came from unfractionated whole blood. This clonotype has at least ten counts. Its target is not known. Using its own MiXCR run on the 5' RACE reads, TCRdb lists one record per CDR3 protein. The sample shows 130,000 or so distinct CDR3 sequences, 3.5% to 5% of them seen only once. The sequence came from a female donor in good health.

The CDR3 loop reads CASSLRLINEQFF. The CDR3 DNA sequence: TGCGCCAGCAGCTTACGGTTGATCAATGAGCAGTTCTTC. This sequence joins TRBV5-1 and TRBJ2-1, with no clear D. The CDR3 loop spans 13 amino acids. V was trimmed by 2 bases and J by 6 bases, leaving 9 bases between them. Germline assignment: CDR1 SGHRS and CDR2 YFSETQ.